The source of this TCR beta chain is a study of shared clonotypes between healthy human individuals. An assay was performed, and its level was deep. Some clones are missing from TCRdb's copy, which holds only in-frame ones; the method was immunoSEQ multiplex PCR. The sample shows roughly 700,000 clones, 74% of them seen only once. The CDR3 has 14 residues. Germline loops: CDR1 SGHTA, CDR2 FQGNSA. V was cut by 3 bases and J by 2 bases, with 11 bases left in between. Adult donors, all healthy and HIV-negative, had no recent acute infections or vaccinations. Sequencing was performed on memory CD4+ T cells sorted from blood. This sample's subset: CD45RA-negative fraction. This clonotype was obtained from a woman under 40 in good health. The V call is TRBV7-2, the J call TRBJ2-7; maybe TRBD1 (6 bases). This chain's CDR3 is CASSFLDRAYEQYF. DNA for the CDR3: TGTGCCAGCAGCTTTTTGGACAGAGCCTACGAGCAGTACTTC. The full variable domain, its missing parts supplied by reference TRBV7-2 and TRBJ2-7, is GAGVSQSPSNKVTEKGKDVELRCDPISGHTALYWYRQSLGQGLEFLIYFQGNSAPDKSGLPSDRFSAERTGGSVSTLTIQRTQQEDSAVYLCASSFLDRAYEQYFGPGTRLTVT.